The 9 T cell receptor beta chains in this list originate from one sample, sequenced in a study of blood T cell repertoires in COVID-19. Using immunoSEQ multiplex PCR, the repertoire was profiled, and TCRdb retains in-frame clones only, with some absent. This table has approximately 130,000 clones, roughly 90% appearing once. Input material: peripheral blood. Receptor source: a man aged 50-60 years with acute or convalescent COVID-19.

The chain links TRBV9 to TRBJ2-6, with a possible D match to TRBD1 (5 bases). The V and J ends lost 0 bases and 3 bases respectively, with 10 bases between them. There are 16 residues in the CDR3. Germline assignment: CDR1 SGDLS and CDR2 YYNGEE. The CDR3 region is CASSVAQGVGANVLTF. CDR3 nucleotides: TGTGCCAGCAGCGTAGCCCAAGGGGTTGGGGCCAACGTCCTGACTTTC.

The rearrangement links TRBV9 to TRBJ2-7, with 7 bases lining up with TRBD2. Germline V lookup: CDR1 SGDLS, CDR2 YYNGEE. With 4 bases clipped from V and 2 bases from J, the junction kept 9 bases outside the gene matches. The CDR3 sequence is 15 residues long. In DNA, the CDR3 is TGTGCCAGCAGCCCCACTAGCGCAGGTACCTACGAGCAGTACTTC. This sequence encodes CASSPTSAGTYEQYF.

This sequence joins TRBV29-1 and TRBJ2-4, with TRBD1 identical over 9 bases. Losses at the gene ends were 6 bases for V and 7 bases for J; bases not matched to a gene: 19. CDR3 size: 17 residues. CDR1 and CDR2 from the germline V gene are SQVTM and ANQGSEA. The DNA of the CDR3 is TGCAGCGTCCGGGGGGCCGGGACAGGGTACCTCGGGAACATTCAGTACTTC. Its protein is CSVRGAGTGYLGNIQYF.

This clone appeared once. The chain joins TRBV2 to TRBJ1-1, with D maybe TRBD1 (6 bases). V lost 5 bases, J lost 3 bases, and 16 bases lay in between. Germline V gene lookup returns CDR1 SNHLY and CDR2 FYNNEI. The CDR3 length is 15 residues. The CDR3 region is CASSPKGGRYTEAFF. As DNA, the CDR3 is TGTGCCAGCAGTCCAAAGGGGGGGCGGTACACTGAAGCTTTCTTT.

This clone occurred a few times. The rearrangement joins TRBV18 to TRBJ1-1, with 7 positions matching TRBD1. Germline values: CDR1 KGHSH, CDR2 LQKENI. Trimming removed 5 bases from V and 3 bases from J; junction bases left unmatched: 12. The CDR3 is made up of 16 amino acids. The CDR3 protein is CASSSTGRRTHTEAFF. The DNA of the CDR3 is TGTGCCAGCTCATCGACAGGGCGGAGAACCCACACTGAAGCTTTCTTT.

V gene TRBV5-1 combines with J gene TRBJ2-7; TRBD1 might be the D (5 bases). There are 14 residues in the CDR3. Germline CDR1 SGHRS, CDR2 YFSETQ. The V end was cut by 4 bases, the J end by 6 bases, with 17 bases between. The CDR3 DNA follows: TGCGCCAGCAGCCTACAGGCGGCTCCCGGCGAGCAGTACTTC. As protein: CASSLQAAPGEQYF. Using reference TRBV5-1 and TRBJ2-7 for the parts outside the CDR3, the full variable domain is KAGVTQTPRYLIKTRGQQVTLSCSPISGHRSVSWYQQTPGQGLQFLFEYFSETQRNKGNFPGRFSGRQFSNSRSEMNVSTLELGDSALYLCASSLQAAPGEQYFGPGTRLTVT.

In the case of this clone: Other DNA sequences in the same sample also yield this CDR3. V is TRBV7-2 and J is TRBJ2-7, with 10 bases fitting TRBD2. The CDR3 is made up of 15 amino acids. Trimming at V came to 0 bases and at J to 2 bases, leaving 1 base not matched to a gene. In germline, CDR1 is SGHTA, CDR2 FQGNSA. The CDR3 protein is CASSLALAGAYEQYF. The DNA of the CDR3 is TGTGCCAGCAGCTTAGCCCTAGCGGGGGCCTACGAGCAGTACTTC.

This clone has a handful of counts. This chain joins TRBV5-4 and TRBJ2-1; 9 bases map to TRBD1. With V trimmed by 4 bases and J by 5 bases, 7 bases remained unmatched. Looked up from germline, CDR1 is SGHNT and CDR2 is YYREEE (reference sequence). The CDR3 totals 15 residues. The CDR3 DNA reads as TGTGCCAGCAGCCCCTGGACAGGGGTGAACAATGAGCAGTTCTTC. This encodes CASSPWTGVNNEQFF.

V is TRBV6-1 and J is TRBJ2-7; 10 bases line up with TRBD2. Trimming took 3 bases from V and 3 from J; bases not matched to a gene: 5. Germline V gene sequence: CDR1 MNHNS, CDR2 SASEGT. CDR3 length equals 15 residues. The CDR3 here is CASSDGTSVYYEQYF. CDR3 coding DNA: TGTGCCAGCAGTGACGGGACTAGCGTTTACTACGAGCAGTACTTC.